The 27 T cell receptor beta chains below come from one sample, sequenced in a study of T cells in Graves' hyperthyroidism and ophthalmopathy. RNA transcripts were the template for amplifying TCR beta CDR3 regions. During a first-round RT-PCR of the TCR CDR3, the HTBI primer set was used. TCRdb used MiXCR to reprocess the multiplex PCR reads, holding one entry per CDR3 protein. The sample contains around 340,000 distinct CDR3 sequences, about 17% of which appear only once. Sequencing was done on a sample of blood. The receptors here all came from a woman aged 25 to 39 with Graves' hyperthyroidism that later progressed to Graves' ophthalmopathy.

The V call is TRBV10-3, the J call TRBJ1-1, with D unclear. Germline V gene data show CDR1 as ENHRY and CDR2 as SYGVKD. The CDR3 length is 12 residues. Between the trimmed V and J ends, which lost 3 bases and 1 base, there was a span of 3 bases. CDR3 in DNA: TGTGCCATCAGTGACTGGAACACTGAAGCTTTCTTT. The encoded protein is CAISDWNTEAFF.

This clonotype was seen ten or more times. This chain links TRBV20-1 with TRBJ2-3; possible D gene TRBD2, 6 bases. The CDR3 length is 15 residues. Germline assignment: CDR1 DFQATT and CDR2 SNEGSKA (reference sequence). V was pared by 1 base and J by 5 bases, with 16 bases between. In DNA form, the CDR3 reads TGCAGTGCTAGAGTGGCTAGCGTTGGCGGAGATACGCAGTATTTT. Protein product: CSARVASVGGDTQYF.

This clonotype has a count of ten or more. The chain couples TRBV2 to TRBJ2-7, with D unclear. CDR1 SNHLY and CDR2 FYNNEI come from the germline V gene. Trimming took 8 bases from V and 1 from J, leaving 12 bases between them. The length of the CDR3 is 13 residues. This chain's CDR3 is CASDAVESYEQYF. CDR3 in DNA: TGTGCCAGCGACGCAGTTGAATCCTACGAGCAGTACTTC.

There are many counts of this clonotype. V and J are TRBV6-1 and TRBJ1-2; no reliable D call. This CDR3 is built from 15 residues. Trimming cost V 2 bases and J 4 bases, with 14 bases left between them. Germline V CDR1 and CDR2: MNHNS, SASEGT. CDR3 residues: CASSEMVSGAYGYTF. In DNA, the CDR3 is TGTGCCAGCAGTGAAATGGTCAGTGGAGCCTATGGCTACACCTTC.

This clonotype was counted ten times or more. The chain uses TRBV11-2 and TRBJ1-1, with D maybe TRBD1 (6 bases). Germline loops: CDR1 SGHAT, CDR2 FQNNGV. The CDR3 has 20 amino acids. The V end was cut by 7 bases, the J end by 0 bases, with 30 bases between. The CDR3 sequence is CASTSKPRQALYFMNTEAFF. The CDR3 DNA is TGTGCCAGCACCTCAAAGCCCAGACAGGCCCTATACTTCATGAACACTGAAGCTTTCTTT.

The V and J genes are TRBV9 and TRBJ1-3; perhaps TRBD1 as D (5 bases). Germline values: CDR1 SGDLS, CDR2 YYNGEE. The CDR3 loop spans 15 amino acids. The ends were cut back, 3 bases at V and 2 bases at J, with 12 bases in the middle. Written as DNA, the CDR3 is TGTGCCAGCAGCGCATCAGGGATTCCTGGAAACACCATATATTTT. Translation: CASSASGIPGNTIYF. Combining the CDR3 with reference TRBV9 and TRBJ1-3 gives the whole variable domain DSGVTQTPKHLITATGQRVTLRCSPRSGDLSVYWYQQSLDQGLQFLIQYYNGEERAKGNILERFSAQQFPDLHSELNLSSLELGDSALYFCASSASGIPGNTIYFGEGSWLTVV.

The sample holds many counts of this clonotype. In DNA form, the CDR3 reads TGTGCCAGCAGAGACGACAGGGGATCCACTGAAGCTTTCTTT. It is translated as CASRDDRGSTEAFF. The gene calls are TRBV2 and TRBJ1-1; 8 bases agree with TRBD1. The germline V gene has CDR1 SNHLY and CDR2 FYNNEI. The CDR3 extends over 14 amino acids. Trimming took 6 bases from V and 4 from J; bases not matched to a gene: 7.

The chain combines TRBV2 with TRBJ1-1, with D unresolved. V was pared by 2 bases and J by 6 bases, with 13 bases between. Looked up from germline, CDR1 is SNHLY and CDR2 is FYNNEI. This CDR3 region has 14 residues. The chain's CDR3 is CASSESWGFAEAFF. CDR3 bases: TGTGCCAGCAGTGAATCCTGGGGTTTCGCTGAAGCTTTCTTT.

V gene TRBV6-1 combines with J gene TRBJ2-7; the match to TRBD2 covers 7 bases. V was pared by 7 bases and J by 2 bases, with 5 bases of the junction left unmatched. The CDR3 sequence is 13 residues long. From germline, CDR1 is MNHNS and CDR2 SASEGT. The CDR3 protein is CASKRDSAYEQYF. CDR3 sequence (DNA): TGTGCCAGCAAGCGGGACTCAGCCTACGAGCAGTACTTC.

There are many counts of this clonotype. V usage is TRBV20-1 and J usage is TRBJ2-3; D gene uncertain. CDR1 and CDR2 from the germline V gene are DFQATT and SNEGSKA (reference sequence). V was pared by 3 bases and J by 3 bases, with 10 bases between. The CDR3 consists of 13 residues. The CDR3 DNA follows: TGCAGTGCTAGCTCGTTCCATACAGATACGCAGTATTTT. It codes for CSASSFHTDTQYF.

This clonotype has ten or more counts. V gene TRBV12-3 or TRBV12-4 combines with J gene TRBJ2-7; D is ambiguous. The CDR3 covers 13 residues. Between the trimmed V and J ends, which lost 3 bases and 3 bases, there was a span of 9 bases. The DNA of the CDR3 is TGTGCCAGCAGTTTTTCACGGTACTACGAGCAGTACTTC. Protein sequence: CASSFSRYYEQYF.

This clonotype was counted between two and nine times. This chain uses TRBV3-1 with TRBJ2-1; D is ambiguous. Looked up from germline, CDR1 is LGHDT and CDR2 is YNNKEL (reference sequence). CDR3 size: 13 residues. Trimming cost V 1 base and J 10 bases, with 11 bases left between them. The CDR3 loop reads CASSQGWAGEQFF. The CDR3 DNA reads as TGTGCCAGCAGCCAAGGTTGGGCCGGAGAGCAGTTCTTC.

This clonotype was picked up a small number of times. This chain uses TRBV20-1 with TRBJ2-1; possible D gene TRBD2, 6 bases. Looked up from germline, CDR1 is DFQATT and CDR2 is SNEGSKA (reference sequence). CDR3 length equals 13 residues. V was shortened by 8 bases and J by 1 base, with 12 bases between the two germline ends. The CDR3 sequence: CSPAGTSYNEQFF. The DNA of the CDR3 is TGCAGTCCTGCCGGGACTTCCTACAATGAGCAGTTCTTC.

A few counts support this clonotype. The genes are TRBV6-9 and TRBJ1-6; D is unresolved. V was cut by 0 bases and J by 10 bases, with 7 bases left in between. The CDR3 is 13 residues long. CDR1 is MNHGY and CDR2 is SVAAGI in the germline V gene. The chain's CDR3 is CASSYSPQSPLHF. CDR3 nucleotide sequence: TGTGCCAGCAGTTATTCTCCCCAGTCACCCCTCCACTTT.

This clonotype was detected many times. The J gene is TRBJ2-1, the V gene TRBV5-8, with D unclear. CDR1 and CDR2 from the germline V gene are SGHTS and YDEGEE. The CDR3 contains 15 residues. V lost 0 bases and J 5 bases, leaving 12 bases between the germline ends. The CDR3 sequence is CASSLGSHGHNEQFF. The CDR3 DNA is TGTGCCAGCAGCTTGGGAAGCCACGGTCACAATGAGCAGTTCTTC.

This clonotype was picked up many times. CDR3 sequence: CASRTFGLPLHF. CDR3 coding DNA: TGTGCCAGCAGGACGTTTGGGTTACCCCTCCACTTT. This rearrangement joins TRBV2 to TRBJ1-6; D not resolved. Trimming left V 6 bases short and J 12 bases short, with 12 bases between. The CDR3 runs to 12 residues. The V gene's germline CDR1 is SNHLY and CDR2 FYNNEI. The complete variable domain, with remaining parts taken from reference TRBV2 and TRBJ1-6, reads EPEVTQTPSHQVTQMGQEVILRCVPISNHLYFYWYRQILGQKVEFLVSFYNNEISEKSEIFDDQFSVERPDGSNFTLKIRSTKLEDSAMYFCASRTFGLPLHFGNGTRLTVT.

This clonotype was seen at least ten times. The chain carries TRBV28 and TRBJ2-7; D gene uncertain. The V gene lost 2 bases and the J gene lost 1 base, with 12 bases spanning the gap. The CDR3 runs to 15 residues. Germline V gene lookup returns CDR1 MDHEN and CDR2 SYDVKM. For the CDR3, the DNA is TGTGCCAGCAGTTTACCTCGGACCCCTTCCTACGAGCAGTACTTC. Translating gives CASSLPRTPSYEQYF.

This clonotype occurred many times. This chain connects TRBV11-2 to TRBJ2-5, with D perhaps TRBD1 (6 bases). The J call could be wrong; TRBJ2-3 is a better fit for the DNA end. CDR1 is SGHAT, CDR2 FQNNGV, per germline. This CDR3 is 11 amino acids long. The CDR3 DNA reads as TGTGCCAGCAGCTCCAGGGGTACGCAGTATTTT. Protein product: CASSSRGTQYF.

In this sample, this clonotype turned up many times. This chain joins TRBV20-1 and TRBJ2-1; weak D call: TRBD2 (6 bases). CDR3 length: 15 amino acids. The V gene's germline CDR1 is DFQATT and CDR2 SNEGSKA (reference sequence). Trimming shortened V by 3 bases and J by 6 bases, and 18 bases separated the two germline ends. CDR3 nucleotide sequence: TGCAGTGCTAGGACTCAAGCGGGCGCCCTCAATGAGCAGTTCTTC. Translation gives CSARTQAGALNEQFF.

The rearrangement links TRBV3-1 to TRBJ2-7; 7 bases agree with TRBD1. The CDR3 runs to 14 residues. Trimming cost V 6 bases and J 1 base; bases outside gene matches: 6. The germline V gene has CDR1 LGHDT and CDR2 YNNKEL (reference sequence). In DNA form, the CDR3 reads TGTGCCAGCAGTCGGGACAGATTTTCCTACGAGCAGTACTTC. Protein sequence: CASSRDRFSYEQYF.

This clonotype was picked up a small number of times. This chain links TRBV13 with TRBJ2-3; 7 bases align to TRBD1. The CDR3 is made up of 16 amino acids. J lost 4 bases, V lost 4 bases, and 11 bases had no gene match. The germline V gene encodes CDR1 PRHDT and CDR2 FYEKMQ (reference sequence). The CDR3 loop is CASSYRGEGGPDTQYF. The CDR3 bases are TGTGCCAGCAGCTACAGGGGTGAAGGTGGCCCAGATACGCAGTATTTT. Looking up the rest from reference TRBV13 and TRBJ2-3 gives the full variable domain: AAGVIQSPRHLIKEKRETATLKCYPIPRHDTVYWYQQGPGQDPQFLISFYEKMQSDKGSIPDRFSAQQFSDYHSELNMSSLELGDSALYFCASSYRGEGGPDTQYFGPGTRLTVL.

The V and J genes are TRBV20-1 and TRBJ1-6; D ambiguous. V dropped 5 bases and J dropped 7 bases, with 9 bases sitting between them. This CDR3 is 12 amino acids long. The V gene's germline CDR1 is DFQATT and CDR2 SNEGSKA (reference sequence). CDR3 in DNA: TGCAGTGCTGGCTCCCAAAATTCACCCCTCCACTTT. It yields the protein CSAGSQNSPLHF.

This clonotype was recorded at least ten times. Here the CDR3 reads CASSFGRGNLATSMIKNYGYTF. The CDR3 DNA follows: TGCGCCAGCAGCTTCGGTAGGGGTAATCTCGCGACTTCGATGATAAAGAACTATGGCTACACCTTC. V usage is TRBV5-1 and J usage is TRBJ1-2, with D maybe TRBD1 (5 bases). Trimming cost V 2 bases and J 2 bases, with 34 bases left between them. This CDR3 has 22 residues. Germline V gene data show CDR1 as SGHRS and CDR2 as YFSETQ.

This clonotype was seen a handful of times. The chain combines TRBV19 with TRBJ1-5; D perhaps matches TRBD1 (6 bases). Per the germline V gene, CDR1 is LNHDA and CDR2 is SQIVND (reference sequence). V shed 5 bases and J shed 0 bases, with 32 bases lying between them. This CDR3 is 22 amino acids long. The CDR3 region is CASSLRQVLGGHGVYSNQPQHF. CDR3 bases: TGTGCCAGTAGTCTCCGACAGGTCCTCGGGGGACATGGGGTATATAGCAATCAGCCCCAGCATTTT.

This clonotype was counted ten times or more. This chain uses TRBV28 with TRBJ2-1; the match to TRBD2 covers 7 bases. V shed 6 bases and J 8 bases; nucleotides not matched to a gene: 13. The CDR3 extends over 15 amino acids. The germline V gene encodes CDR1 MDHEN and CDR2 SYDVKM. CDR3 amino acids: CASSWAYREVDEQFF. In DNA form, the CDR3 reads TGTGCCAGCAGCTGGGCCTATCGGGAGGTTGATGAGCAGTTCTTC. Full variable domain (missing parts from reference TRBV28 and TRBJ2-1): DVKVTQSSRYLVKRTGEKVFLECVQDMDHENMFWYRQDPGLGLRLIYFSYDVKMKEKGDIPEGYSVSREKKERFSLILESASTNQTSMYLCASSWAYREVDEQFFGPGTRLTVL.

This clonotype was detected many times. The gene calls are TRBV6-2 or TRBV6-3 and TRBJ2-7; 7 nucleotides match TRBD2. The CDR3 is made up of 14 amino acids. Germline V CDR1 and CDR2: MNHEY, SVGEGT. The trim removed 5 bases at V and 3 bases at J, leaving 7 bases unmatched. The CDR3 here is CASSIRDYGYEQYF. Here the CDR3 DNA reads TGTGCCAGCAGTATCCGGGACTACGGCTACGAGCAGTACTTC.

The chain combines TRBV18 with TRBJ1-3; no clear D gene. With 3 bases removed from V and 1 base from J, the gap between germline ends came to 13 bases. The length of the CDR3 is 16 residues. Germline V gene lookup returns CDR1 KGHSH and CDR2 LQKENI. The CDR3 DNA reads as TGTGCCAGCTCACCCCCGGGAGCCCAGTCTGGAAACACCATATATTTT. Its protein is CASSPPGAQSGNTIYF.